This T cell receptor (beta chain) stems from a study of blood T cell repertoires in COVID-19. This clone was recorded once. Data came from immunoSEQ multiplex PCR; TCRdb stores just in-frame clones and leaves some out. This repertoire shows over 250,000 clones, 75% to 90% found once; its top ten account for 1.5%. The CDR3 sequence is 13 residues long. The germline CDR1 and CDR2 sequences are MNHEY and SVGEGT. V shed 4 bases and J shed 8 bases, with 14 bases lying between them. The source of this sequence is a woman in her forties who had recovered from COVID-19. Specimen: peripheral blood. The chain couples TRBV6-2 or TRBV6-3 to TRBJ1-2, with D perhaps TRBD1 (5 bases). In DNA form, the CDR3 reads TGTGCCAGCAGTTGGATGGCAGGGCGGGGCTACACCTTC. Its translation is CASSWMAGRGYTF.